This note documents a single T cell receptor beta chain sequence. The data originate from a study of blood T cell repertoires in COVID-19. Across the whole study: The United States, Italy and Spain supplied acute and convalescent COVID-19 samples. Sources were T cells, B-cell-depleted T cells, or PBMCs; the material itself was cDNA or gDNA.

How the authors handled the data: The assay estimated nucleated cells by amplifying reference gene primers. Generated by immunoSEQ multiplex PCR, the TCRdb table keeps only in-frame clones and is missing some. V and J calls and clone size follow that table, whereas D and trimming were derived from the DNA. There are around 61,000 clones in the sample; roughly 89% occur only once, and approximately 45% lies in the top ten. In Seattle, patients joined the study during active infection and were tracked longitudinally. Input material: peripheral blood. The sequence was obtained from a woman aged 55-75 years with COVID-19, enrolled during active disease.

Here the CDR3 DNA reads TGCGCCAGCAGCGCCGGGACAGCTTTCACTGGCTACACCTTC. Translated, it gives CASSAGTAFTGYTF. The genes are TRBV5-1 and TRBJ1-2; 7 bases are a match to TRBD1. This CDR3 region has 14 residues. Germline CDR1 SGHRS, CDR2 YFSETQ. The junction had 10 bases not matched to a gene; V was cut back by 4 bases and J by 7 bases.